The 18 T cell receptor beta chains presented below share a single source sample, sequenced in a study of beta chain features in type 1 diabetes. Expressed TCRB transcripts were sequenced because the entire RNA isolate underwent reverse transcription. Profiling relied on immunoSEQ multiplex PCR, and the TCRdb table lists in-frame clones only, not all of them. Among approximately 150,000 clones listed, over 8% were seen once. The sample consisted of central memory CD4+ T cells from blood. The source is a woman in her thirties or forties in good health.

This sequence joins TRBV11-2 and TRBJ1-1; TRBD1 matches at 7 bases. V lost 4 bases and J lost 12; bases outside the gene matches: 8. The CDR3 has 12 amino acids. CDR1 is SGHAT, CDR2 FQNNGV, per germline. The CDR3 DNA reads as TGTGCCAGCAGCTCAAGCCGACAGGGTTCTTTCTTT. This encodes CASSSSRQGSFF.

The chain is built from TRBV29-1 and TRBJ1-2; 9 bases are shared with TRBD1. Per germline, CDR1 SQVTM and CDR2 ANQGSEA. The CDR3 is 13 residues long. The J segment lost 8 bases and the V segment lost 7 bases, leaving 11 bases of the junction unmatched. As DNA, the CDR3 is TGCAGCGCCCTCTCGGGACAGGGTTGGGGCTACACCTTC. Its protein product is CSALSGQGWGYTF. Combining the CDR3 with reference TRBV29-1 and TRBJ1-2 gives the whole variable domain SAVISQKPSRDICQRGTSLTIQCQVDSQVTMMFWYRQQPGQSLTLIATANQGSEATYESGFVIDKFPISRPNLTFSTLTVSNMSPEDSSIYLCSALSGQGWGYTFGSGTRLTVV.

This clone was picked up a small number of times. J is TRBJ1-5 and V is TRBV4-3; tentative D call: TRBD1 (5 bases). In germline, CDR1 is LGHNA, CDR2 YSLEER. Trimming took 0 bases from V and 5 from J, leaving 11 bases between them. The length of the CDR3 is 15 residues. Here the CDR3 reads CASSQDGAGHQPQHF. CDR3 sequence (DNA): TGCGCCAGCAGCCAAGATGGGGCAGGGCATCAGCCCCAGCATTTT.

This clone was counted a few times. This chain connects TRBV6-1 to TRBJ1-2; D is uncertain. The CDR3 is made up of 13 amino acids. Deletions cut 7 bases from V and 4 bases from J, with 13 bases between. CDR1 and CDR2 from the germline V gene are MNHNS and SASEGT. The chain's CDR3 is CASKVPGSYGYTF. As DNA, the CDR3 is TGTGCCAGCAAAGTACCGGGATCCTATGGCTACACCTTC.

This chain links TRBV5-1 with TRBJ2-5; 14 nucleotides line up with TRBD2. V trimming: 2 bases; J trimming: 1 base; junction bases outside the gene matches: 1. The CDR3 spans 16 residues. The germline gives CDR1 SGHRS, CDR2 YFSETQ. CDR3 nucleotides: TGCGCCAGCAGCTTTGGGACTAGCGGGGGCCAAGAGACCCAGTACTTC. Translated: CASSFGTSGGQETQYF.

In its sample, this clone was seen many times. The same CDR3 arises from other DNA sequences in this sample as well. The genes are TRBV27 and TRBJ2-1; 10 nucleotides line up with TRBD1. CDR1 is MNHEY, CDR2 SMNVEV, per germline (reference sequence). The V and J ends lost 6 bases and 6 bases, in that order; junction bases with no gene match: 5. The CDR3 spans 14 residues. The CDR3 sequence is CASSLRTGGNEQFF. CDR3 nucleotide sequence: TGTGCCAGCAGCCTCCGGACAGGGGGCAATGAGCAGTTCTTC.

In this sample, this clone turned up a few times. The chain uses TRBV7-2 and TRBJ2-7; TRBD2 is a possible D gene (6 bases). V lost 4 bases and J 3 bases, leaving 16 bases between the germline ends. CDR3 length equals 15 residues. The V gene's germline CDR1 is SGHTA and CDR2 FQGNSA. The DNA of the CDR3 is TGTGCCAGCAGCTGGACGACCGGGACTGTCTACGAGCAGTACTTC. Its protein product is CASSWTTGTVYEQYF.

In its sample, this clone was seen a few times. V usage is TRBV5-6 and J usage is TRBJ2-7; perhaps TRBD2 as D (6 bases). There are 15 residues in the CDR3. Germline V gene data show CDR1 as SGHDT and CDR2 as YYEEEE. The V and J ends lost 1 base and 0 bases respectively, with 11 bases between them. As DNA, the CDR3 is TGTGCCAGCAGCTTGACGGGGGTGAACTCCTACGAGCAGTACTTC. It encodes CASSLTGVNSYEQYF. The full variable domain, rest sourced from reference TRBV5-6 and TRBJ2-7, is DAGVTQSPTHLIKTRGQQVTLRCSPKSGHDTVSWYQQALGQGPQFIFQYYEEEERQRGNFPDRFSGHQFPNYSSELNVNALLLGDSALYLCASSLTGVNSYEQYFGPGTRLTVT.

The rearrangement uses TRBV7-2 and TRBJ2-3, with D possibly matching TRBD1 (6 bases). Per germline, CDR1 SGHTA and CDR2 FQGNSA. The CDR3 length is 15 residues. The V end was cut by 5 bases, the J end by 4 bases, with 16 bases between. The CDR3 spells CASSRPGQRPDTQYF. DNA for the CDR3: TGTGCCAGCAGCCGGCCGGGACAACGACCAGATACGCAGTATTTT. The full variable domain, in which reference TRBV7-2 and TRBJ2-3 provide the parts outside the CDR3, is GAGVSQSPSNKVTEKGKDVELRCDPISGHTALYWYRQSLGQGLEFLIYFQGNSAPDKSGLPSDRFSAERTGGSVSTLTIQRTQQEDSAVYLCASSRPGQRPDTQYFGPGTRLTVL.

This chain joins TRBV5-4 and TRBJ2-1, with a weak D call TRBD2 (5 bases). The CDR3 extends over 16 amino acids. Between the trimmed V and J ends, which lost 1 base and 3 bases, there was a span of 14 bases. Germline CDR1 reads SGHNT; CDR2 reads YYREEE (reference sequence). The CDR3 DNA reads TGTGCCAGCAGCTTGAACGGGAAACCTGGCTACAATGAGCAGTTCTTC. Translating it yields CASSLNGKPGYNEQFF.

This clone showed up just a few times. This chain's CDR3 is CASSFSNGGETQYF. The CDR3 DNA reads TGTGCCAGCAGCTTCTCCAACGGGGGAGAGACCCAGTACTTC. The chain uses TRBV7-2 and TRBJ2-5, with D perhaps matching TRBD2 (6 bases). Between the trimmed V and J ends, which lost 3 bases and 4 bases, there was a span of 12 bases. The CDR3 is made up of 14 amino acids. Germline values: CDR1 SGHTA, CDR2 FQGNSA.

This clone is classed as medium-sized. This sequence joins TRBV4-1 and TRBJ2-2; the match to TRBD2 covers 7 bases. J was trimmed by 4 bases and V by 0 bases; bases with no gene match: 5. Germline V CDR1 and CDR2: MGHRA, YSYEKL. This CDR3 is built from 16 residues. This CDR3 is CASSQDRLAGTGELFF. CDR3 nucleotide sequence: TGCGCCAGCAGCCAAGATAGACTAGCAGGCACCGGGGAGCTGTTTTTT.

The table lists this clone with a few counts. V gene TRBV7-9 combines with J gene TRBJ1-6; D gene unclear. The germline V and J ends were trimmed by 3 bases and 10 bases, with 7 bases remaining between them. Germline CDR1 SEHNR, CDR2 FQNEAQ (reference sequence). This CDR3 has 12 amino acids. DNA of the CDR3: TGTGCCAGCAGCTTCGAGAGGTCACCCCTCCACTTT. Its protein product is CASSFERSPLHF.

CDR3 DNA: TGCGCCAGCAGCCCCCATGAAGAGACCCAGTACTTC. It yields the protein CASSPHEETQYF. The V call is TRBV5-1, the J call TRBJ2-5, with D hard to call. This CDR3 has 12 amino acids. The V end lost 4 bases, the J end lost 3 bases, and 7 bases lay between the germline ends. Per the germline V gene, CDR1 is SGHRS and CDR2 is YFSETQ.

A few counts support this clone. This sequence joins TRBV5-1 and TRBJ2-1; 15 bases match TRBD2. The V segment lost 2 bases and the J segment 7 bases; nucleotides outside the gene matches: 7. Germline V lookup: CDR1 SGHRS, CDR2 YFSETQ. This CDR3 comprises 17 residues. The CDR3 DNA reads TGCGCCAGCAGCTTTGGAGGGACTAGCGGGGGGTATAATGAGCAGTTCTTC. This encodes CASSFGGTSGGYNEQFF.

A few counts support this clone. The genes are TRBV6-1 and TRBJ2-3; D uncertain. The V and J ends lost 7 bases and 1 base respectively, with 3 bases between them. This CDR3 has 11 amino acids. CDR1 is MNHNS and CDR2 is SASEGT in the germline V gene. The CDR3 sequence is CASTRTDTQYF. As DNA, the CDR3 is TGTGCCAGCACTCGCACAGATACGCAGTATTTT.

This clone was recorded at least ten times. CDR3 sequence reads: CASSLEDSQAQYF. The CDR3 DNA reads as TGCGCCAGCAGCTTGGAGGACTCCCAAGCCCAGTACTTC. V usage is TRBV5-1 and J usage is TRBJ2-5; TRBD2 might be the D (5 bases). Germline values: CDR1 SGHRS, CDR2 YFSETQ. V was trimmed by 0 bases and J by 9 bases, leaving 12 bases between them. The CDR3 totals 13 residues.

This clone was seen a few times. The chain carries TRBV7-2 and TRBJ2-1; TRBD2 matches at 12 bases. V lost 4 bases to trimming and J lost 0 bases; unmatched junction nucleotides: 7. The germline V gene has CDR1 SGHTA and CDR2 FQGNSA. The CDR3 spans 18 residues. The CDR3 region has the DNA TGTGCCAGCAGCTCCGGGACTAGCGGGTCGAGCTCCTACAATGAGCAGTTCTTC. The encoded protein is CASSSGTSGSSSYNEQFF.